This T cell receptor beta chain was profiled in a study of graft-versus-host responses after intestinal transplantation. Study information: The whole recipient group had anti-thymocyte globulin induction followed by tacrolimus and steroids for roughly three years.

The CDR3 has 14 residues. Germline V gene sequence: CDR1 LGHNA, CDR2 YSLEER. V gave up 1 base and J gave up 2 bases, with 9 bases separating them. Notes on this clone: Its antigen is undetermined.

Clones were sequenced by immunoSEQ multiplex PCR, and TCRdb holds only the in-frame ones, with some missing. The data show about 29,000 clones, 87% seen once. Study-wide results and limits: Analysis identified GvH clones in recipient marrow, with some appearing first in ileum or blood.

This TCR was sampled from a human patient who received an intestinal transplant, so some T cells may come from the graft donor. J is TRBJ2-7 and V is TRBV4-3; possibly TRBD2 for D (6 bases). The specimen was PBMCs, collected about 420 days after intestinal transplantation. The CDR3 sequence: CASSQVADTYEQYF. The CDR3 DNA reads TGCGCCAGCAGCCAAGTAGCGGATACCTACGAGCAGTACTTC.